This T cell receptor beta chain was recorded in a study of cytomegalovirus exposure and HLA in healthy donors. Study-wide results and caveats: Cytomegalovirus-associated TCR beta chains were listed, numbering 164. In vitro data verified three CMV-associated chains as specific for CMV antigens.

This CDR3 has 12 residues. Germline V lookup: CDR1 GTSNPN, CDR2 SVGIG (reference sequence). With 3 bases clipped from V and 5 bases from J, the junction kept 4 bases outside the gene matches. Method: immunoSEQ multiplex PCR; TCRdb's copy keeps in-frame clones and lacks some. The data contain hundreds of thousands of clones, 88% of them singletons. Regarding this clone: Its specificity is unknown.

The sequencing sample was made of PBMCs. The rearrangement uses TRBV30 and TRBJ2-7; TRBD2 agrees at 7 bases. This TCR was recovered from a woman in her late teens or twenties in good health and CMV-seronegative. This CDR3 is CAWSREGNEQYF. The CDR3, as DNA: TGTGCCTGGAGCAGGGAGGGGAACGAGCAGTACTTC.